The rows below give T cell receptor beta chains drawn from one sample of a study of response to subunit inactivated influenza vaccine. TCRdb called the RT-PCR reads again in MiXCR, with one record for every CDR3 protein. The sample shows fewer than 700,000 distinct CDR3 sequences, about an eighth of them seen only once. This specimen consisted of PBMCs from blood, obtained 40 to 50 days after vaccination. These receptors all stem from a man in his fifties who received an inactivated influenza vaccine. Both conserved end residues are trimmed from each CDR3. The D gene is left open where the match is weak. The size entry is marked missing in some rows and otherwise reads once, few, many or a size class.

v_call	d_call	j_call	clone_size	cdr3_aa
TRBV4-2	TRBD1	TRBJ2-7	-	ASSQADRADYEQY
TRBV28	TRBD2	TRBJ2-1	few	ASSLMGLAGGEF
TRBV30	-	TRBJ1-6	-	AWSVGSYNSPLH
TRBV3-1	TRBD2	TRBJ2-1	-	ASSQALAGRSGTYNEQF
TRBV5-5	TRBD2	TRBJ2-7	-	ASTAGGISYEQY
TRBV20-1	-	TRBJ2-3	few	SARPRTDTQY
TRBV6-2/TRBV6-3	TRBD1	TRBJ2-3	-	ASRAGQGRITSTDTQY
TRBV6-1	TRBD1	TRBJ2-4	many	ASSPEVGTGKNIQY
TRBV7-9	-	TRBJ2-1	-	ASSLESRGGEQF
TRBV20-1	TRBD2	TRBJ2-3	-	SARAGSGRRADTQY
TRBV20-1	TRBD2	TRBJ2-2	few	SARDPSSGGWNTGELF
TRBV11-2	-	TRBJ2-1	few	ASSNRPASNEQF
TRBV20-1	TRBD1	TRBJ2-4	few	SADRGFKENIQY
TRBV6-1	-	TRBJ2-1	-	ASSSSPRAASYNEQF
TRBV29-1	-	TRBJ2-3	few	SVERVDNTDTQY
TRBV12-3/TRBV12-4	TRBD1	TRBJ1-1	many	ASRGQGANTEAF